What follows describes a single T cell receptor beta chain. Antigen: not known. The V gene's germline CDR1 is SQVTM and CDR2 ANQGSEA. The V gene end was trimmed by 4 bases and the J gene end by 5 bases; junction bases not matched to a gene: 4. The CDR3 sequence is 14 residues long. Amplification used 60 Vbeta primers and 13 Jbeta primers. Generated by immunoSEQ multiplex PCR, the TCRdb table keeps only in-frame clones and is missing some. The ten top clones account for roughly 1.8%, within a sample of approximately 43,000 clones. The data were obtained in a study of cytomegalovirus exposure and HLA in healthy donors. Study-wide context: Among the roughly 400 genotyped donors, more than 70% were placed in the Caucasian-associated ancestry cluster. Study results and caveats: An analysis done earlier found most TCR beta V segments productive about 87% or about 30% of the time. A missense DCLRE1C variant was associated with V- and J-gene trimming of TCR beta chains in a later analysis, and an independent cohort replicated the association. For most subjects, TCR beta sequences were reported to predict HLA-A and HLA-B alleles with accuracy.

This sequence joins TRBV29-1 and TRBJ2-2; 10 bases are a match to TRBD1. Sequencing used PBMCs. The TCR comes from a woman in her twenties or thirties in good health and CMV-seronegative. CDR3 loop: CSVARGQGTGELFF. CDR3 bases: TGCAGCGTTGCAAGGGGACAGGGGACCGGGGAGCTGTTTTTT.